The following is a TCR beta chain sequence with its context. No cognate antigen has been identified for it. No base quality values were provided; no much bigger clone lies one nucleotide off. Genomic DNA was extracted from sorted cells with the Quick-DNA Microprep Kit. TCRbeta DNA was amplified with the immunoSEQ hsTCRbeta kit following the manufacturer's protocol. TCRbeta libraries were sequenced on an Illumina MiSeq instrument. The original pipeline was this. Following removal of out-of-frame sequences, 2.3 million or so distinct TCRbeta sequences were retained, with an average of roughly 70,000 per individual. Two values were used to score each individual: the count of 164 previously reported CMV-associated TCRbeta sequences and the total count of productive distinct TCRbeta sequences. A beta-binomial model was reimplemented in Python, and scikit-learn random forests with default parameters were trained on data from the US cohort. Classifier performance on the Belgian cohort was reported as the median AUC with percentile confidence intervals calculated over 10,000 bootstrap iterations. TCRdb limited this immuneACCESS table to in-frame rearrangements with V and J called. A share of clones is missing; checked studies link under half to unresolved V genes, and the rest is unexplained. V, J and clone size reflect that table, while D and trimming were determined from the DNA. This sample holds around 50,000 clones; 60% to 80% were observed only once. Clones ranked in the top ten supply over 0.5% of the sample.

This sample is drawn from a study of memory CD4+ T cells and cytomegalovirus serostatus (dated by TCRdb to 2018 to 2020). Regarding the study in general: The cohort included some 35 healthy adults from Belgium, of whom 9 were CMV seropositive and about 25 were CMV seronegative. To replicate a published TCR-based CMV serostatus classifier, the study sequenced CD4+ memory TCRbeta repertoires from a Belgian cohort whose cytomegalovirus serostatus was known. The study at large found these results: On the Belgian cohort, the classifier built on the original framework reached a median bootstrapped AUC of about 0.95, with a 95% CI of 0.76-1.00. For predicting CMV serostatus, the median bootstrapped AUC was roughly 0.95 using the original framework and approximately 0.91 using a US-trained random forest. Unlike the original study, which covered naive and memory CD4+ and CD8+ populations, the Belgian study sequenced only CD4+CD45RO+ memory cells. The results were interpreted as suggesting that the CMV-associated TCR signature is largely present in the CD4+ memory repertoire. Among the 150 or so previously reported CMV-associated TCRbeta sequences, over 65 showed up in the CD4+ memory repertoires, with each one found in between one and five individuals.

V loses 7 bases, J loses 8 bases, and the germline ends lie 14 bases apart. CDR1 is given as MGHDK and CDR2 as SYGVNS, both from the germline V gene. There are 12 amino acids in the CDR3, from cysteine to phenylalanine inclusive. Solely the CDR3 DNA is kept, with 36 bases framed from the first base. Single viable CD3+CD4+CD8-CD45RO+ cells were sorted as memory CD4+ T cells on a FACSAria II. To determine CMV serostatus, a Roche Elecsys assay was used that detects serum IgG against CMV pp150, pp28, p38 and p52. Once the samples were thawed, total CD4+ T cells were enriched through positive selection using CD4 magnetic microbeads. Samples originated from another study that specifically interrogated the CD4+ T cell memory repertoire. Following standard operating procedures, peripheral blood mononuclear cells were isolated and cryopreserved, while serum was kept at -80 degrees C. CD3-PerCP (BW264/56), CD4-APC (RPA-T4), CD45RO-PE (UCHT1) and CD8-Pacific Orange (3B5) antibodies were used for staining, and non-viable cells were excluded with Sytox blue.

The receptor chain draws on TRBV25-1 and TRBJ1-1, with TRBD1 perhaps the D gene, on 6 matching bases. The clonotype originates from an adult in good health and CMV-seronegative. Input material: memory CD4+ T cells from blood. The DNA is TGTGCCAGCACACAGGGCGCACTCGAAGCTTTCTTT. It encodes CASTQGALEAFF.